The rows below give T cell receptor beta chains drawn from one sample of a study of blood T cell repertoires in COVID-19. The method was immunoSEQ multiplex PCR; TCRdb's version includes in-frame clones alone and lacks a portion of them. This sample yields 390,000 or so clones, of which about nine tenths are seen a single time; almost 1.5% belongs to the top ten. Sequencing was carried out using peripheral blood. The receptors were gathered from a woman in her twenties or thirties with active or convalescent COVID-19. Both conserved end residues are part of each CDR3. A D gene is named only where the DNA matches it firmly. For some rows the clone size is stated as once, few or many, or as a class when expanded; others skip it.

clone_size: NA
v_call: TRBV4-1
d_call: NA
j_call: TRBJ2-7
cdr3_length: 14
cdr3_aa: CASSQDVVVHEQYF
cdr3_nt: TGCGCCAGCAGCCAAGATGTGGTAGTTCACGAGCAGTACTTC

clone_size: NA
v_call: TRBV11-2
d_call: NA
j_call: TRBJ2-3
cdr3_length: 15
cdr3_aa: CASSLRTASTDTQYF
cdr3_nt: TGTGCCAGCAGCCTCAGGACTGCTAGCACAGATACGCAGTATTTT

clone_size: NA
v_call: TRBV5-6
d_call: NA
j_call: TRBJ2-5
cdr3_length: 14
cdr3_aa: CASSLVSREETQYF
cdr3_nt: TGTGCCAGCAGCTTGGTATCCAGGGAAGAGACCCAGTACTTC

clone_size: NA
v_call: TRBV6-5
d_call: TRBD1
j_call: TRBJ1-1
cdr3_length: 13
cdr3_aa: CASRGTGETEAFF
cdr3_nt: TGTGCCAGCAGAGGGACAGGGGAAACTGAAGCTTTCTTT

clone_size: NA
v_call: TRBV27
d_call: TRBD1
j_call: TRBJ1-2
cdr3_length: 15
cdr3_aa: CASSLTSGGVSGYTF
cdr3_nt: TGTGCCAGCAGTTTGACCTCAGGGGGCGTTTCTGGCTACACCTTC

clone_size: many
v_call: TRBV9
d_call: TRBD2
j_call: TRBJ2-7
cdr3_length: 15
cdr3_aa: CASSVEASGGYEQYF
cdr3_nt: TGTGCCAGCAGCGTAGAGGCTAGCGGGGGGTACGAGCAGTACTTC

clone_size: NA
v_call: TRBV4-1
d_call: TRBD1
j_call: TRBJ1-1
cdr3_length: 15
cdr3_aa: CASSRGQGLNTEAFF
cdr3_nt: TGCGCCAGCAGCCGAGGACAGGGTTTGAACACTGAAGCTTTCTTT

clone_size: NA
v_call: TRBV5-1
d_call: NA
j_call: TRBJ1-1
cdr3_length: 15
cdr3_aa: CASSLTGSEGTEAFF
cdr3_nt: TGCGCCAGCAGCTTAACAGGGTCTGAAGGCACTGAAGCTTTCTTT

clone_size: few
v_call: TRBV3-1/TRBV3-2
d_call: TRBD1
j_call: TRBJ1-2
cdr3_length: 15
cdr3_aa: CASSGPRGVASGYTF
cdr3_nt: TGTGCCAGCAGCGGCCCCAGGGGGGTCGCATCCGGCTACACCTTC

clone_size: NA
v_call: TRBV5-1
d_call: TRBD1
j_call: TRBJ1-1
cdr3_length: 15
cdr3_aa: CASSAEGALGTEAFF
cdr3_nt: TGCGCCAGCAGCGCCGAGGGGGCGCTGGGAACTGAAGCTTTCTTT

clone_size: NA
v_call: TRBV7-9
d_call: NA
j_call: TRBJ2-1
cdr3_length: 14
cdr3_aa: CASSRGPTGYEQFF
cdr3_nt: TGTGCCAGCAGCCGCGGCCCTACCGGGTATGAGCAGTTCTTC

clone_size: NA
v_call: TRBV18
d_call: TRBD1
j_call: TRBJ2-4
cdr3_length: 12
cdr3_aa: CASSPGQGSQYF
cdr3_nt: TGTGCCAGCTCACCTGGACAGGGTAGTCAGTACTTC

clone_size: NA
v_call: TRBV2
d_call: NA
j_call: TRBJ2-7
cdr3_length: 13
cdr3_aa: CASCRDTTYEQYF
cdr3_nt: TGTGCCAGCTGCCGGGACACCACCTACGAGCAGTACTTC

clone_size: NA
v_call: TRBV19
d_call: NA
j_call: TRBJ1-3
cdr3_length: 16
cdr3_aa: CASTGTKKSSGNTIYF
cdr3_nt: TGTGCCAGTACCGGGACAAAAAAATCCTCTGGAAACACCATATATTTT

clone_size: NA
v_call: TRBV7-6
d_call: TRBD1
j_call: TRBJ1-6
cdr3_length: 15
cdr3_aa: CASSLSGQGNSPLHF
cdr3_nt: TGTGCCAGCAGCTTATCCGGACAGGGGAATTCACCCCTCCACTTT

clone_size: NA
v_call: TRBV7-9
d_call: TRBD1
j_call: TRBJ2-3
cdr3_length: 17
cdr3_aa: CASSPTGDRGPTDTQYF
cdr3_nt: TGTGCCAGCAGCCCTACGGGGGACAGGGGGCCCACAGATACGCAGTATTTT

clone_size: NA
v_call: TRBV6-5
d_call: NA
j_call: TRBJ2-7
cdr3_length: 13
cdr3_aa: CASTVSGSYEQYF
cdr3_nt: TGTGCCAGCACCGTATCCGGGTCCTACGAGCAGTACTTC

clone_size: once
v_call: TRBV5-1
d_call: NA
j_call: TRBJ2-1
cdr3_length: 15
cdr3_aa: CASSLGGSSYNEQFF
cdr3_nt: TGCGCCAGCAGCTTGGGTGGGAGCTCCTACAATGAGCAGTTCTTC

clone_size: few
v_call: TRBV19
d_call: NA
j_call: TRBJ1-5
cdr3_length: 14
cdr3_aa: CASSPSVFNQPQHF
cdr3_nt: TGTGCCAGTAGCCCCTCGGTGTTCAATCAGCCCCAGCATTTT

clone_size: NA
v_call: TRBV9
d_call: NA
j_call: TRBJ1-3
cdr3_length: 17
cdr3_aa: CASSATQKGVYGNTIYF
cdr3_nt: TGTGCCAGCAGCGCCACACAAAAGGGGGTCTACGGAAACACCATATATTTT

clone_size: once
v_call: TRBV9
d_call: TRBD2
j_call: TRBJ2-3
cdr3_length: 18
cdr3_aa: CASSVGPRGSGGADTQYF
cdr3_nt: TGTGCCAGCAGCGTAGGCCCCCGGGGGAGCGGGGGCGCAGATACGCAGTATTTT

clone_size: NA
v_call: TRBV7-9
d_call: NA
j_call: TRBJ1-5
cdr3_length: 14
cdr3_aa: CASSLGSREGPQHF
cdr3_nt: TGTGCCAGCAGCTTAGGTTCCAGGGAAGGCCCCCAGCATTTT

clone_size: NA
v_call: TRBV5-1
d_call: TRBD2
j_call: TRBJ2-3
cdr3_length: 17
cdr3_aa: CASSLAGSGSRVDTQYF
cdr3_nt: TGCGCCAGCAGCTTGGCCGGTAGCGGGAGCCGGGTAGATACGCAGTATTTT

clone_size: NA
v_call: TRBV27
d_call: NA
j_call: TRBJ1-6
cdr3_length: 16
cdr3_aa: CASSFLSGLPNSPLHF
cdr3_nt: TGTGCCAGCAGTTTCCTTTCCGGACTTCCTAATTCACCCCTCCACTTT

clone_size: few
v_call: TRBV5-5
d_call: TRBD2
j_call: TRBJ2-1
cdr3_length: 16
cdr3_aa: CASSLYTAGDYNEQFF
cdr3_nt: TGTGCCAGCAGCTTGTATACAGCGGGGGATTACAATGAGCAGTTCTTC

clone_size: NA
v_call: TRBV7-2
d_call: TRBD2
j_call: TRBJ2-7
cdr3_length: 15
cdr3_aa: CASSLLRGTSAEQYF
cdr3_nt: TGTGCCAGCAGCTTATTACGAGGGACTAGCGCCGAGCAGTACTTC

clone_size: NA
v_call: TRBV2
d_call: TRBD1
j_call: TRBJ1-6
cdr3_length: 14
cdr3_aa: CASSRDRGNSPLHF
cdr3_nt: TGTGCCAGCAGCCGGGACAGGGGAAATTCACCCCTCCACTTT

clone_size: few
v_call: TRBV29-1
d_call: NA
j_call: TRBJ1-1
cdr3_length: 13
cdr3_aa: CSVDDIVNTEAFF
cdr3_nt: TGCAGCGTTGACGACATCGTGAACACTGAAGCTTTCTTT